The 4 T cell receptor beta chains in this list originate from one sample, sequenced in a study of blood T cell repertoires in COVID-19. Measured with immunoSEQ multiplex PCR; TCRdb has only the in-frame clones, and not every one. The table lists some 460,000 clones, roughly 87% of them singletons. Source material: PBMCs or T cells enriched from blood (not recorded which). These TCRs come from a woman younger than 30 with acute COVID-19.

V is TRBV2 and J is TRBJ2-2; D may be TRBD1 (6 bases). The germline gives CDR1 SNHLY, CDR2 FYNNEI. Trimming removed 1 base at V and 7 bases at J, with 13 bases between. The CDR3 consists of 15 residues. CDR3 nucleotide sequence: TGTGCCAGCAGTGAAGGAGCCAGGGGTAGCGGGGAGCTGTTTTTT. Its translation is CASSEGARGSGELFF.

The V call is TRBV6-5, the J call TRBJ1-5, with TRBD1 as a possible D gene (5 bases). V was shortened by 6 bases and J by 3 bases, with 9 bases between the two germline ends. Germline CDR1 is MNHEY and CDR2 is SVGAGI. This CDR3 is 13 amino acids long. The CDR3 DNA follows: TGTGCCAGCAGGAAGGACATCAATCAGCCCCAGCATTTT. Protein product: CASRKDINQPQHF.

This chain uses TRBV18 with TRBJ2-7, with 12 bases fitting TRBD1. The CDR3 has 16 amino acids. With V trimmed by 1 base and J by 5 bases, 6 bases remained unmatched. Per the germline V gene, CDR1 is KGHSH and CDR2 is LQKENI. CDR3 amino acids: CASSPQGQGAPHEQYF. DNA of the CDR3: TGTGCCAGCTCACCACAGGGACAGGGGGCGCCCCACGAGCAGTACTTC. Variable domain in full (rest from reference TRBV18 and TRBJ2-7): NAGVMQNPRHLVRRRGQEARLRCSPMKGHSHVYWYRQLPEEGLKFMVYLQKENIIDESGMPKERFSAEFPKEGPSILRIQQVVRGDSAAYFCASSPQGQGAPHEQYFGPGTRLTVT.

In nucleotides, the CDR3 is TGCGCCAGCGGGACCCCGGGACTGGAAAACACCGGGGAGCTGTTTTTT. This translates into CASGTPGLENTGELFF. The chain employs TRBV10-1 and TRBJ2-2, with D possibly TRBD2 on 6 matching bases. CDR1 and CDR2 (germline): WNHNN, SYGVQD (reference sequence). This CDR3 is 16 amino acids long. V was cut by 8 bases and J by 2 bases, with 18 bases left in between.